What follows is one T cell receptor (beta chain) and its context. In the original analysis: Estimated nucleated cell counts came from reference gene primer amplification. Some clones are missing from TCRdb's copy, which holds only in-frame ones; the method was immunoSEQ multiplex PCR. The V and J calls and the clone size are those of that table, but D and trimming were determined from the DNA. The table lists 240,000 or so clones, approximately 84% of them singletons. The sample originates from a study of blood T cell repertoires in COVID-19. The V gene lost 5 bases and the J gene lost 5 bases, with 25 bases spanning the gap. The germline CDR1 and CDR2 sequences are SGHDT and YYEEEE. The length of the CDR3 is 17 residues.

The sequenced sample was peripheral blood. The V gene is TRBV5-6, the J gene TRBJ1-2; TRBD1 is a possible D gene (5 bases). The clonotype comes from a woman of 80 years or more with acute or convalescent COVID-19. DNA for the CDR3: TGTGCCAGCAGTTTGATGGACGGACAATCCCCAAGATATGGCTACACCTTC. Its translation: CASSLMDGQSPRYGYTF. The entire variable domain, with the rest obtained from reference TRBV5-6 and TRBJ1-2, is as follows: DAGVTQSPTHLIKTRGQQVTLRCSPKSGHDTVSWYQQALGQGPQFIFQYYEEEERQRGNFPDRFSGHQFPNYSSELNVNALLLGDSALYLCASSLMDGQSPRYGYTFGSGTRLTVV.